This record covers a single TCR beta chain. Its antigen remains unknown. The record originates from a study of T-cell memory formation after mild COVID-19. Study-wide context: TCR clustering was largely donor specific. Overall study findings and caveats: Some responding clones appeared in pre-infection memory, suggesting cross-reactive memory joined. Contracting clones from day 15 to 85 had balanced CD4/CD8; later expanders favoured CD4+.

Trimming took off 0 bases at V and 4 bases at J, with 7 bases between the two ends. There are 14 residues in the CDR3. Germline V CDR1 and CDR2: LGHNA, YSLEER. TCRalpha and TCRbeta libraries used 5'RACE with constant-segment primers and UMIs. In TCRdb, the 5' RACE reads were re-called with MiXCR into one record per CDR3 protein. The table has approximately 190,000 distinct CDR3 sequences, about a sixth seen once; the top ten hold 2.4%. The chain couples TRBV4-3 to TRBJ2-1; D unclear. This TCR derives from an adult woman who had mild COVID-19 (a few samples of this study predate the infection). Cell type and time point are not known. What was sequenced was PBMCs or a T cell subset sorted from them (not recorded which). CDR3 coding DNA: TGCGCCAGCAGCCAAGAGTTGAAGTACAATGAGCAGTTCTTC. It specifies CASSQELKYNEQFF.